The rows below give T cell receptor beta chains drawn from one sample of a study of shared clonotypes between healthy human individuals. The protocol was immunoSEQ multiplex PCR, while the TCRdb copy is restricted to in-frame clones and leaves out a portion. This repertoire shows around 1.5 million clones, 95% to 99% found once; its top ten account for about 0.42%. Sequenced sample: naive CD4+ T cells sorted from blood. These receptors all stem from a man aged 30 to 39 in good health. Both conserved end residues are part of each CDR3. D genes are given only for firm matches. The size field is filled for only some rows; it gives once, few, many or a size class.

CDR3 protein: CASSPRSGNNEQFF
CDR3 DNA: TGTGCCAGCAGCCCTCGTAGCGGGAACAATGAGCAGTTCTTC
V gene: TRBV7-6
J gene: TRBJ2-1
clone size: -
D gene: TRBD2

CDR3 protein: CASSRALAKNIQYF
CDR3 DNA: TGTGCCAGCAGTCGGGCCTTAGCCAAAAACATTCAGTACTTC
V gene: TRBV5-4
J gene: TRBJ2-4
clone size: -
D gene: -

CDR3 protein: CATSNPGLAGDRETQYF
CDR3 DNA: TGTGCCACCAGCAACCCAGGACTAGCGGGAGATCGGGAGACCCAGTACTTC
V gene: TRBV15
J gene: TRBJ2-5
clone size: -
D gene: TRBD2

CDR3 protein: CASSVVEGVGTDTQYF
CDR3 DNA: TGTGCCAGCAGCGTAGTGGAGGGGGTCGGCACAGATACGCAGTATTTT
V gene: TRBV9
J gene: TRBJ2-3
clone size: -
D gene: -

CDR3 protein: CASSQEHLQFNYEQYF
CDR3 DNA: TGCGCCAGCAGCCAAGAACACCTTCAGTTCAACTACGAGCAGTACTTC
V gene: TRBV4-1
J gene: TRBJ2-7
clone size: -
D gene: -

CDR3 protein: CASSATTGSVNTGELFF
CDR3 DNA: TGTGCCAGCAGCGCCACTACGGGATCCGTGAACACCGGGGAGCTGTTTTTT
V gene: TRBV9
J gene: TRBJ2-2
clone size: -
D gene: -

CDR3 protein: CASSLVLAGVDNEQFF
CDR3 DNA: TGCGCCAGCAGCTTGGTGCTAGCGGGAGTTGACAATGAGCAGTTCTTC
V gene: TRBV5-1
J gene: TRBJ2-1
clone size: -
D gene: TRBD2

CDR3 protein: CSVVRTADRSYEQYF
CDR3 DNA: TGCAGCGTTGTGAGGACAGCGGACCGATCCTACGAGCAGTACTTC
V gene: TRBV29-1
J gene: TRBJ2-7
clone size: -
D gene: -

CDR3 protein: CASSIGRPRHEQYF
CDR3 DNA: TGTGCCAGTAGTATCGGCCGGCCCCGCCACGAGCAGTACTTC
V gene: TRBV19
J gene: TRBJ2-7
clone size: -
D gene: -

CDR3 protein: CASSLMGAGQPQHF
CDR3 DNA: TGCGCCAGCAGCTTGATGGGGGCTGGTCAGCCCCAGCATTTT
V gene: TRBV5-1
J gene: TRBJ1-5
clone size: -
D gene: -

CDR3 protein: CASSRTPSYSSYEQYF
CDR3 DNA: TGTGCCAGCAGCCGTACGCCCTCGTATAGCTCCTACGAGCAGTACTTC
V gene: TRBV7-8
J gene: TRBJ2-7
clone size: -
D gene: -

CDR3 protein: CASSRSGRGLSTDTQYF
CDR3 DNA: TGTGCCAGCAGCCGTAGCGGGAGAGGATTGAGTACAGATACGCAGTATTTT
V gene: TRBV7-2
J gene: TRBJ2-3
clone size: -
D gene: TRBD2

CDR3 protein: CASSLGPESDTQYF
CDR3 DNA: TGCGCCAGCAGCTTGGGGCCGGAGTCAGATACGCAGTATTTT
V gene: TRBV5-1
J gene: TRBJ2-3
clone size: -
D gene: -

CDR3 protein: CASSPLRNQPQHF
CDR3 DNA: TGTGCCAGCAGTCCCCTCAGAAATCAGCCCCAGCATTTT
V gene: TRBV28
J gene: TRBJ1-5
clone size: -
D gene: -

CDR3 protein: CASSLTAGGYTF
CDR3 DNA: TGTGCCAGCAGTTTAACAGCGGGAGGCTACACCTTC
V gene: TRBV28
J gene: TRBJ1-2
clone size: once
D gene: -

CDR3 protein: CASSPTGREQFF
CDR3 DNA: TGTGCCAGCAGCCCCACGGGGCGGGAACAGTTCTTC
V gene: TRBV28
J gene: TRBJ2-1
clone size: -
D gene: -

CDR3 protein: CASAFTGISGNTIYF
CDR3 DNA: TGTGCCAGCGCCTTTACAGGGATTTCTGGAAACACCATATATTTT
V gene: TRBV6-5
J gene: TRBJ1-3
clone size: -
D gene: -

CDR3 protein: CASPSSSYNEQFF
CDR3 DNA: TGTGCCAGCCCGTCTAGCTCCTACAATGAGCAGTTCTTC
V gene: TRBV5-4
J gene: TRBJ2-1
clone size: -
D gene: -

CDR3 protein: CASSLYTATAKNIQYF
CDR3 DNA: TGTGCCAGCAGTTTGTATACAGCGACAGCCAAAAACATTCAGTACTTC
V gene: TRBV27
J gene: TRBJ2-4
clone size: -
D gene: -

CDR3 protein: CASSQAGLSDTQYF
CDR3 DNA: TGTGCCAGCAGCCAAGCGGGACTTTCGGATACGCAGTATTTT
V gene: TRBV14
J gene: TRBJ2-3
clone size: -
D gene: -

CDR3 protein: CASSDARVGAIGYTF
CDR3 DNA: TGTGCCAGCAGCGATGCGAGAGTGGGGGCGATCGGCTACACCTTC
V gene: TRBV5-4
J gene: TRBJ1-2
clone size: -
D gene: -

CDR3 protein: CASRRTNSHQETQYF
CDR3 DNA: TGTGCCAGCCGGCGGACAAACAGCCACCAAGAGACCCAGTACTTC
V gene: TRBV27
J gene: TRBJ2-5
clone size: -
D gene: -

CDR3 protein: CASSLAGRAKGYGYTF
CDR3 DNA: TGTGCCAGCAGCTTAGCTGGCAGGGCAAAGGGCTATGGCTACACCTTC
V gene: TRBV7-9
J gene: TRBJ1-2
clone size: -
D gene: -

CDR3 protein: CASSPGALTNEKLFF
CDR3 DNA: TGCGCCAGCAGCCCCGGAGCACTTACTAATGAAAAACTGTTTTTT
V gene: TRBV5-1
J gene: TRBJ1-4
clone size: -
D gene: -

CDR3 protein: CASSEALRTQLLDTQYF
CDR3 DNA: TGTGCCAGCAGTGAAGCGCTAAGGACTCAACTCCTAGATACGCAGTATTTT
V gene: TRBV2
J gene: TRBJ2-3
clone size: -
D gene: -

CDR3 protein: CSVDPSRGSYNEQFF
CDR3 DNA: TGCAGCGTCGACCCTTCTCGCGGCTCCTACAATGAGCAGTTCTTC
V gene: TRBV29-1
J gene: TRBJ2-1
clone size: -
D gene: -

CDR3 protein: CASSLLGLGTQPQHF
CDR3 DNA: TGCGCCAGCAGCTTGTTGGGGCTCGGGACTCAGCCCCAGCATTTT
V gene: TRBV5-1
J gene: TRBJ1-5
clone size: -
D gene: -

CDR3 protein: CASSLEWGWNTEAFF
CDR3 DNA: TGCGCCAGCAGCTTGGAATGGGGCTGGAACACTGAAGCTTTCTTT
V gene: TRBV5-1
J gene: TRBJ1-1
clone size: -
D gene: -

CDR3 protein: CAWSTDRVVNEQFF
CDR3 DNA: TGTGCCTGGAGTACCGACAGGGTTGTTAATGAGCAGTTCTTC
V gene: TRBV30
J gene: TRBJ2-1
clone size: -
D gene: TRBD1